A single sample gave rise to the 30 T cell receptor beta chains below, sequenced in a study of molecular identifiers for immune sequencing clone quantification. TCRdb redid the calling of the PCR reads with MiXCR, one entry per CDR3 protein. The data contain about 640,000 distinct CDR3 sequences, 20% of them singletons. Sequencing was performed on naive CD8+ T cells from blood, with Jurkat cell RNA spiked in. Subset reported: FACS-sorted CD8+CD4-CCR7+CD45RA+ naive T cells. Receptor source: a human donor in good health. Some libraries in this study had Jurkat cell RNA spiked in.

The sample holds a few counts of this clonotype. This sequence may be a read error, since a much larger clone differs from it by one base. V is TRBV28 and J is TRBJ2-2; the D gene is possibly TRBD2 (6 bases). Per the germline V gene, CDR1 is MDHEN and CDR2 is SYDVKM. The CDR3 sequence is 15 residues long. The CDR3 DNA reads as TGTGCCGGCAGTGCGGAGACTAGTATCACCGGGGAGCTGTTTTTT. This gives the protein CAGSAETSITGELFF.

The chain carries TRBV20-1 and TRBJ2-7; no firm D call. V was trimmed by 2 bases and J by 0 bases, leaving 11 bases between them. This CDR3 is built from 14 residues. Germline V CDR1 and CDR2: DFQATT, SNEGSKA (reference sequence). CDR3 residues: CSARPTEPSYEQYF. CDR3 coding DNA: TGCAGTGCTAGACCGACCGAGCCCTCCTACGAGCAGTACTTC.

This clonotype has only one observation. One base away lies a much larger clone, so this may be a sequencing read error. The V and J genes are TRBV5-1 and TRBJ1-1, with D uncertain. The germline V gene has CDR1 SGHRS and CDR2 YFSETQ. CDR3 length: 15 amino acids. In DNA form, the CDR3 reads TGCGCCGGCAGCTTGGCGGAAGGGATGAACACTGAAGCTTTCTTT. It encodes CAGSLAEGMNTEAFF.

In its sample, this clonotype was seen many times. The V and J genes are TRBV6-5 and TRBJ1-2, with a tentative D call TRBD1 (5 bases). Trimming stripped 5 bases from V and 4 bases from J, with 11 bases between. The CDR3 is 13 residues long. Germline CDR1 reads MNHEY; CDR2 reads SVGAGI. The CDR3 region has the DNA TGTGCCAGCAGTGGTGGGGACGGCTATGGCTACACCTTC. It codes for CASSGGDGYGYTF.

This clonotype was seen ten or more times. The CDR3 DNA follows: TGCGCCAGCAGCCAAGAACAGAACTACGAGCAGTACTTC. Its protein is CASSQEQNYEQYF. V is TRBV4-1 and J is TRBJ2-7, with unresolved D. Trimming removed 0 bases from V and 3 bases from J, with 6 bases in between. The CDR3 length is 13 residues. Germline V gives CDR1 MGHRA, CDR2 YSYEKL.

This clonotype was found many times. The DNA of the CDR3 is TGCGCCAGCAGCCAAGCATTCCTTGGGGGACCACGGTACTTC. Translated, it gives CASSQAFLGGPRYF. The chain is built from TRBV4-1 and TRBJ2-5; D tentatively fits TRBD1 or TRBD2 (5 bases each). The CDR3 loop spans 14 amino acids. Trimming took 1 base from V and 13 from J, leaving 19 bases between them. Germline V gene lookup returns CDR1 MGHRA and CDR2 YSYEKL.

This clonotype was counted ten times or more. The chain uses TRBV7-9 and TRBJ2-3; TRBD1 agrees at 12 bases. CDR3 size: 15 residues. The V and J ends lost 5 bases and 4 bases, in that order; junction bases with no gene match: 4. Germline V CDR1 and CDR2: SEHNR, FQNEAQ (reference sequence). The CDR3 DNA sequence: TGTGCCAGCAGCCGGGACAGGGGGCCCGCAGATACGCAGTATTTT. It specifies CASSRDRGPADTQYF. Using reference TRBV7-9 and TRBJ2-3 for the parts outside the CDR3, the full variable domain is DTGVSQNPRHKITKRGQNVTFRCDPISEHNRLYWYRQTLGQGPEFLTYFQNEAQLEKSRLLSDRFSAERPKGSFSTLEIQRTEQGDSAMYLCASSRDRGPADTQYFGPGTRLTVL.

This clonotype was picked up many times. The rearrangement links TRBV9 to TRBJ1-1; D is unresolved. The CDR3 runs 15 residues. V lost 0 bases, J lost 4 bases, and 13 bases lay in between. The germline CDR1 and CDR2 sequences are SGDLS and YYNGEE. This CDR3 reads CASSVVEGISTEAFF. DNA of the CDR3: TGTGCCAGCAGCGTAGTGGAAGGGATTAGCACTGAAGCTTTCTTT.

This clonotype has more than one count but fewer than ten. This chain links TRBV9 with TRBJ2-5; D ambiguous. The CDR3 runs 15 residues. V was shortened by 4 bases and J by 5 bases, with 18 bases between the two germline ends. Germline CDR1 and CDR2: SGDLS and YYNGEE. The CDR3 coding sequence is TGTGCCAGCAGCCTTGGTTGGGTGATCCAGGAGACCCAGTACTTC. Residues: CASSLGWVIQETQYF.

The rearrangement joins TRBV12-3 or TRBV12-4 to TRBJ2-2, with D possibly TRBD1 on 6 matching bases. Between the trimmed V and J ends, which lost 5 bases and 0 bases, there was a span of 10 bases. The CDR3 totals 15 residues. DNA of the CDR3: TGTGCCAGCAGTCGGACAGTCGCGAACACCGGGGAGCTGTTTTTT. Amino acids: CASSRTVANTGELFF.

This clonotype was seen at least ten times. CDR3 sequence (DNA): TGTGCCAGCAGTGAATGGTCAGGGATGTTAAAGCCCCAGCATTTT. Its translation: CASSEWSGMLKPQHF. This sequence joins TRBV2 and TRBJ1-5; TRBD1 is a possible D gene (5 bases). This CDR3 comprises 15 residues. Trimming left V 2 bases short and J 8 bases short, with 16 bases between. CDR1 SNHLY and CDR2 FYNNEI come from the germline V gene.

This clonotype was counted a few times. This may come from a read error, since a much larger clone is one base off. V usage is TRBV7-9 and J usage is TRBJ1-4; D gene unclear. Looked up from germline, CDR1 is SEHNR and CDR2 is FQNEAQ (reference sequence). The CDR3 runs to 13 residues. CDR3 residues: CVSSLVSNEKLFF. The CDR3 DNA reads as TGTGTCAGCAGCTTAGTCAGTAATGAAAAACTGTTTTTT.

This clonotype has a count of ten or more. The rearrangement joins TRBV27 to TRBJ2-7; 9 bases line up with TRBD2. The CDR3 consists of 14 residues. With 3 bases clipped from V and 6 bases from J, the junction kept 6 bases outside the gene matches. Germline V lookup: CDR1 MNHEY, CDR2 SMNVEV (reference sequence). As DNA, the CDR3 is TGTGCCAGCAGTTTGGGCGGGGGGGCACGCGAGCAGTACTTC. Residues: CASSLGGGAREQYF.

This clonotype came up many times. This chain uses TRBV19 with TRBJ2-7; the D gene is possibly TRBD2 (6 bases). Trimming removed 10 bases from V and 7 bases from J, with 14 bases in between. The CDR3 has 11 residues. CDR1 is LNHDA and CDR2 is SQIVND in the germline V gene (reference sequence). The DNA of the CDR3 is TGTGCCACCGAACTGGGGGGTGAGCAGTACTTC. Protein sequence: CATELGGEQYF.

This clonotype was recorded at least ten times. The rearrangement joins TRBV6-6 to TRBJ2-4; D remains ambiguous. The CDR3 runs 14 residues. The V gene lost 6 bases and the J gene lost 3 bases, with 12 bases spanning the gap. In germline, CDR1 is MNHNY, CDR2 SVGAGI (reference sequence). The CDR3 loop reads CASRDPSGKNIQYF. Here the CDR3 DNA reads TGTGCCAGCAGGGACCCATCGGGCAAAAACATTCAGTACTTC.

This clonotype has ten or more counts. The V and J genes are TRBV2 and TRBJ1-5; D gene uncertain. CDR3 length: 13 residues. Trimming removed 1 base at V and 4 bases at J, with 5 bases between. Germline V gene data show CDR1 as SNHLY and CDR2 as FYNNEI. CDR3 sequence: CASSEVGNQPQHF. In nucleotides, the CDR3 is TGTGCCAGCAGTGAAGTGGGGAATCAGCCCCAGCATTTT.

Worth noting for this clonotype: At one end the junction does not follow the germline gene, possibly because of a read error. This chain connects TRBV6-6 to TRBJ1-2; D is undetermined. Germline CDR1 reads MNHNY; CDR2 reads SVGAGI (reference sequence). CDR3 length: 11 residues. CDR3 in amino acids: CASQQYYGYIF. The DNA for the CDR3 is TGTGCCAGTCAGCAGTACTATGGCTACATCTTC.

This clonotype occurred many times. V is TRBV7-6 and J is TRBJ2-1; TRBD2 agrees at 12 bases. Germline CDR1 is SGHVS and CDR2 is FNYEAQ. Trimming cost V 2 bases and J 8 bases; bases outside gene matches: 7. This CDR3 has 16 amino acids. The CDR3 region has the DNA TGTGCCAGCAGCTTATCACTAGCGGGAGGAACATATGAGCAGTTCTTC. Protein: CASSLSLAGGTYEQFF.

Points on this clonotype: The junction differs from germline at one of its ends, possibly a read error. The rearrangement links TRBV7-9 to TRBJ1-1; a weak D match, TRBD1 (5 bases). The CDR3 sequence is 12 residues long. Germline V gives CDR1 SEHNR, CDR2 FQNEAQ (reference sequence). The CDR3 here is CASSFYGTEDFF. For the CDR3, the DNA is TGTGCCAGCAGCTTCTACGGGACTGAAGATTTCTTT.

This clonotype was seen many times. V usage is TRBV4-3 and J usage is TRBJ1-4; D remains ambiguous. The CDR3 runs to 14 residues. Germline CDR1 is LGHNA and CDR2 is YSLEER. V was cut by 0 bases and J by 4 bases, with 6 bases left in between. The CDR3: CASSQEGLNEKLFF. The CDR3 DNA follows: TGCGCCAGCAGCCAAGAAGGACTTAATGAAAAACTGTTTTTT.

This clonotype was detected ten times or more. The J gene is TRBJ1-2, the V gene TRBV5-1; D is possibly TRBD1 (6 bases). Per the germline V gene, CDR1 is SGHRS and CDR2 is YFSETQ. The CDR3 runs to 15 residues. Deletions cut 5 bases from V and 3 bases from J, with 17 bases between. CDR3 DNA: TGCGCCAGCAGATTCCACCGGGACACAGACTATGGCTACACCTTC. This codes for CASRFHRDTDYGYTF.

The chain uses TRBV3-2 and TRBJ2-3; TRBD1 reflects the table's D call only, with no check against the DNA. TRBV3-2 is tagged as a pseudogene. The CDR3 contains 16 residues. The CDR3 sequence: CASSQGGTGRTDTQYF. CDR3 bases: TGTGCCAGCAGCCAAGGAGGGACAGGTCGCACAGATACGCAGTATTTT.

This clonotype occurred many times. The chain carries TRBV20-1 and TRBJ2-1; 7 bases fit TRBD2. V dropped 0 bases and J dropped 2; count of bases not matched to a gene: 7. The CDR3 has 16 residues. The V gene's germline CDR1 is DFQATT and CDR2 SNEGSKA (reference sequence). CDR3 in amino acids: CSAREVAGDPYNEQFF. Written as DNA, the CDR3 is TGCAGTGCTAGAGAAGTTGCGGGAGACCCCTACAATGAGCAGTTCTTC.

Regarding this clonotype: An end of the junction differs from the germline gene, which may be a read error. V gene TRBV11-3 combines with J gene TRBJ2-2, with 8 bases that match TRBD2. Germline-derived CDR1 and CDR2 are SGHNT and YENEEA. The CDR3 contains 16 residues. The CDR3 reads CTSSPGAGGSTGELFF. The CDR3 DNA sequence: TGTACCAGCAGCCCCGGCGCGGGGGGATCCACCGGGGAGCTGTTTTTT.

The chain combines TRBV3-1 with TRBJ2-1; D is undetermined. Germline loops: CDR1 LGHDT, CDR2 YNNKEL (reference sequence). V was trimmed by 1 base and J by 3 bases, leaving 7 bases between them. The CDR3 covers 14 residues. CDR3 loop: CASSQGPGYNEQFF. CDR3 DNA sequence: TGTGCCAGCAGCCAAGGTCCGGGCTACAATGAGCAGTTCTTC.

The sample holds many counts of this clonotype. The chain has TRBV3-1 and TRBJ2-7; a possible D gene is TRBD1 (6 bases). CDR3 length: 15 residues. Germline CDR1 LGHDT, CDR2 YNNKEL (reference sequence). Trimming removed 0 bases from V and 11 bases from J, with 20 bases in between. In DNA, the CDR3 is TGTGCCAGCAGCCAAGAGGGGGCGCCGGTGTATGCTGAGTACTTC. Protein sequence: CASSQEGAPVYAEYF.

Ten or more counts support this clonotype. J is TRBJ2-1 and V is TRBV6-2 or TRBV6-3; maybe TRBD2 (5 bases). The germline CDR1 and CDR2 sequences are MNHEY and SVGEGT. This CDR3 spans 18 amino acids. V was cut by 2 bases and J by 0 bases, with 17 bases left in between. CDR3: CASSYPKDSRSSYNEQFF. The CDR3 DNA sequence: TGTGCCAGCAGTTACCCCAAGGACTCGAGGAGCTCCTACAATGAGCAGTTCTTC.

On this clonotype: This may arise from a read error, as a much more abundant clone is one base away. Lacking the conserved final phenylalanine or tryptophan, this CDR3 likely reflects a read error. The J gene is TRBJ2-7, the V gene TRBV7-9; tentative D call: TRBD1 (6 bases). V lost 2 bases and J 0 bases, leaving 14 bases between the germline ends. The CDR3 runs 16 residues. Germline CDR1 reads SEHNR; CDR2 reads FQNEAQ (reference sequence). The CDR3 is CASSLMAGRGSYEQYL. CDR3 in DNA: TGTGCCAGCAGCTTAATGGCGGGCAGGGGCTCCTACGAGCAGTACCTC.

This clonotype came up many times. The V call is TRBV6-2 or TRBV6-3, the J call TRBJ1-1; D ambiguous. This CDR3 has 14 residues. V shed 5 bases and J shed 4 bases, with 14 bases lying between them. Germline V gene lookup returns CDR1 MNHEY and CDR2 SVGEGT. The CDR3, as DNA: TGTGCCAGCAGTCCGGACTCACGCAGCACTGAAGCTTTCTTT. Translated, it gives CASSPDSRSTEAFF.

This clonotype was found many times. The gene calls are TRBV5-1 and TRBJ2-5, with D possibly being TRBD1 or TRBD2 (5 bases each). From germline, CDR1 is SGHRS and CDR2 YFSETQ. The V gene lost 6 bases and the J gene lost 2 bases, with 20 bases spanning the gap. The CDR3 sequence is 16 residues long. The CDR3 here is CASTPHRGARQETQYF. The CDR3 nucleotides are TGCGCCAGCACACCCCATAGAGGGGCCCGACAAGAGACCCAGTACTTC. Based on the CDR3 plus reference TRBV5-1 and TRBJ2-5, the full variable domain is KAGVTQTPRYLIKTRGQQVTLSCSPISGHRSVSWYQQTPGQGLQFLFEYFSETQRNKGNFPGRFSGRQFSNSRSEMNVSTLELGDSALYLCASTPHRGARQETQYFGPGTRLLVL.